A single sample is the source of the 8 T cell receptor beta chains below, sequenced in a study of blood T cell repertoires in COVID-19. The repertoire was sequenced with immunoSEQ multiplex PCR; TCRdb's copy has only in-frame clones and lacks some. Of about 120,000 clones in the sample, more than 75% were seen once. Specimen: peripheral blood. These TCRs come from a man aged 55 to 70 with acute or convalescent COVID-19.

This clone was detected only once. The CDR3 is CASSQEQTDQPQHF. The CDR3 nucleotides read TGCGCCAGCAGCCAAGAGCAAACAGATCAGCCCCAGCATTTT. The chain is built from TRBV4-3 and TRBJ1-5; no firm D call. Trimming pared 0 bases from V and 5 bases from J, leaving 8 bases between. This CDR3 spans 14 amino acids. Per germline, CDR1 LGHNA and CDR2 YSLEER.

The chain carries TRBV21-1 and TRBJ2-7; TRBD2 is the table's D call, not checked against the DNA. TRBV21-1 is marked as a pseudogene. This CDR3 has 20 residues. Here the CDR3 DNA reads TGTGCCAGCAGCCGGAACCACCCAGGCCAAGCGGCCTCTGTACCTTACGAGCAGTACTTC. This encodes CASSRNHPGQAASVPYEQYF.

The chain combines TRBV28 with TRBJ1-2, with 8 bases identical to TRBD1. Germline V gives CDR1 MDHEN, CDR2 SYDVKM. Germline trimming cut 3 bases from V and 6 bases from J; bases unmatched to any gene: 6. The CDR3 covers 14 residues. For the CDR3, the DNA is TGTGCCAGCAGTTTGCTGCAGGGGGCGCATGGCTACACCTTC. Encoded protein: CASSLLQGAHGYTF.

The chain employs TRBV19 and TRBJ1-1; D gene uncertain. Germline V gene sequence: CDR1 LNHDA, CDR2 SQIVND (reference sequence). V was pared by 5 bases and J by 2 bases, with 9 bases between. The CDR3 contains 13 residues. The CDR3 is CASSGSLNTEAFF. The CDR3 nucleotides are TGTGCCAGTAGTGGGAGCTTAAACACTGAAGCTTTCTTT. Full variable domain (remainder filled in from reference TRBV19 and TRBJ1-1): DGGITQSPKYLFRKEGQNVTLSCEQNLNHDAMYWYRQDPGQGLRLIYYSQIVNDFQKGDIAEGYSVSREKKESFPLTVTSAQKNPTAFYLCASSGSLNTEAFFGQGTRLTVV.

This clone was recorded only once. The rearrangement uses TRBV29-1 and TRBJ2-5; 7 bases are shared with TRBD1. Per germline, CDR1 SQVTM and CDR2 ANQGSEA. V shed 6 bases and J 4 bases; nucleotides not matched to a gene: 5. This CDR3 has 12 amino acids. The CDR3 coding sequence is TGCAGCGTCCGACAGGGTTCAGAGACCCAGTACTTC. The encoded protein is CSVRQGSETQYF.

The chain links TRBV7-9 to TRBJ2-1; TRBD2 might be the D (7 bases). V was shortened by 6 bases and J by 2 bases, with 17 bases between the two germline ends. The germline V gene encodes CDR1 SEHNR and CDR2 FQNEAQ (reference sequence). The CDR3 sequence is 16 residues long. The CDR3 nucleotides are TGTGCCAGCAGTCTGGGGGGGGCTAGCGCCTACAATGAGCAGTTCTTC. This sequence encodes CASSLGGASAYNEQFF.

The chain has TRBV3-1 (or the pseudogene TRBV3-2) and TRBJ1-2; 9 nucleotides align to TRBD1. V lost 4 bases, J lost 3 bases, and 3 bases stayed unmatched. From germline, CDR1 is LGHDT and CDR2 YNNKEL (reference sequence). The CDR3 loop spans 14 amino acids. CDR3 loop: CASSRQGDYYGYTF. The DNA for the CDR3 is TGTGCCAGCAGCCGACAGGGGGATTACTATGGCTACACCTTC.

The chain recombines TRBV6-5 with TRBJ2-7; TRBD2 might be the D (6 bases). The CDR3 loop spans 11 amino acids. Trimming pared 6 bases from V and 3 bases from J, leaving 6 bases between. The germline V gene has CDR1 MNHEY and CDR2 SVGAGI. The CDR3 loop reads CASRAGYEQYF. For the CDR3, the DNA is TGTGCCAGCAGAGCGGGCTACGAGCAGTACTTC.